This TCR beta chain originates from a study of post-analysis software for immune sequencing data. Study-wide results and caveats: The five TRBV segments detected at higher frequency in patients than in controls included TRBV5-6, TRBV5-1 and TRBV20-1.

The V segment lost 8 bases and the J segment 5 bases; nucleotides outside the gene matches: 9. The CDR3 length is 14 residues. CDR1 is PRHDT and CDR2 is FYEKMQ in the germline V gene (reference sequence). For this clonotype: Antigen unknown.

Libraries were made from TCR beta cDNA, and they carried unique molecular identifiers. TCRdb recomputed calls from the PCR reads with MiXCR, one row per CDR3 protein. The sample records hundreds of thousands of distinct CDR3 sequences, around 50% being singletons. The specimen sequenced was blood. The gene calls are TRBV13 and TRBJ1-1; 9 bases are shared with TRBD1. The receptor was derived from a girl between 10 and 17 years old with multiple sclerosis. The CDR3: CASVNRGLWTEAFF. The CDR3 region has the DNA TGTGCCAGCGTAAACAGGGGGCTGTGGACTGAAGCTTTCTTT.